The T cell receptor beta chain described here comes from a study of spatial heterogeneity in lung cancer. Described time point: blood at routine non-recurrence follow-up after resection. Whole RNA from tumor, nontumor lung or frozen PBMC was sequenced unsorted. Germline V gene data show CDR1 as LNHDA and CDR2 as SQIVND (reference sequence). The CDR3 length is 15 residues. V lost 1 base and J lost 1, with 10 bases in between. One entry per CDR3 protein results from TCRdb running MiXCR on the 5' RACE reads. The sample carries about 50,000 distinct CDR3 sequences, 7.4% recorded once. The sequence came from a female donor with early-stage non-small cell lung cancer. The chain combines TRBV19 with TRBJ2-5, with no clear D. This material consisted of PBMCs, taken at follow-up. The chain's CDR3 is CASSIVSPFQETQYF. The CDR3 DNA reads TGTGCCAGTAGTATAGTCTCTCCTTTCCAAGAGACCCAGTACTTC.